This passage covers 18 T cell receptor beta chains from one sample sequenced in a study of blood T cell repertoires in COVID-19 (dated by TCRdb to 2018 to 2021). The protocol used for the library was the immunoSEQ multiplex PCR assay. The table was pulled from immuneACCESS by TCRdb, which kept in-frame rearrangements only. Such tables lose some clones; where checked, under half of the loss comes from unresolved V genes, and the rest has no known cause. The sample includes roughly 340,000 clones, with about 87% observed a single time. Of the sample, roughly 2% is held by the ten largest clones. The sample was PBMCs or T cells enriched from blood (not recorded which). All receptors come from a middle-aged man in a cohort exposed to, infected with or recovered from COVID-19 (not recorded which).

The V and J genes are TRBV7-2 and TRBJ1-5, with D maybe TRBD1 (6 bases). CDR3 length: 15 amino acids. V lost 2 bases and J 5 bases, leaving 13 bases between the germline ends. Germline assignment: CDR1 SGHTA and CDR2 FQGNSA. The CDR3 sequence is CASSLTTGRDQPQHF. CDR3 nucleotide sequence: TGTGCCAGCAGCTTAACGACAGGCCGGGATCAGCCCCAGCATTTT.

The chain couples TRBV7-8 to TRBJ1-1, with no clear D. This CDR3 has 15 amino acids. Germline V gives CDR1 SGHVS, CDR2 FQNEAQ. V shed 1 base and J shed 3 bases, with 12 bases lying between them. CDR3 amino acids: CASSLDAGWDTEAFF. The CDR3 nucleotides are TGTGCCAGCAGCTTAGACGCGGGATGGGACACTGAAGCTTTCTTT.

The chain joins TRBV19 to TRBJ1-1, with D unclear. Between the trimmed V and J ends, which lost 5 bases and 2 bases, there was a span of 18 bases. The CDR3 contains 16 residues. Germline V CDR1 and CDR2: LNHDA, SQIVND (reference sequence). The CDR3 reads CASSRETRPLNTEAFF. The CDR3 DNA is TGTGCCAGTAGTCGGGAGACAAGACCCCTAAACACTGAAGCTTTCTTT.

This chain joins TRBV5-1 and TRBJ1-1; 8 bases map to TRBD1. Germline V CDR1 and CDR2: SGHRS, YFSETQ. V shed 3 bases and J 4 bases; nucleotides not matched to a gene: 5. The CDR3 loop spans 14 amino acids. CDR3 sequence (DNA): TGCGCCAGCAGCTCACAGGGGGGAGGCACTGAAGCTTTCTTT. Amino acid sequence: CASSSQGGGTEAFF. The whole variable domain, filled in from reference TRBV5-1 and TRBJ1-1, reads KAGVTQTPRYLIKTRGQQVTLSCSPISGHRSVSWYQQTPGQGLQFLFEYFSETQRNKGNFPGRFSGRQFSNSRSEMNVSTLELGDSALYLCASSSQGGGTEAFFGQGTRLTVV.

The chain links TRBV28 to TRBJ2-5; no clear D. V lost 1 base and J lost 2, with 8 bases in between. From germline, CDR1 is MDHEN and CDR2 SYDVKM. This CDR3 has 14 amino acids. The CDR3 DNA sequence: TGTGCCAGCAGTTTATCCGGCAGGCAAGAGACCCAGTACTTC. Translated: CASSLSGRQETQYF.

The chain joins TRBV5-1 to TRBJ2-1, with 15 bases identical to TRBD2. The V segment lost 1 base and the J segment 5 bases; nucleotides outside the gene matches: 13. The length of the CDR3 is 20 residues. Germline CDR1 is SGHRS and CDR2 is YFSETQ. In DNA, the CDR3 is TGCGCCAGCAGCTTGAGAAGTTATACGGGACTAGCGGGAGGTAACAATGAGCAGTTCTTC. Its translation is CASSLRSYTGLAGGNNEQFF.

V is TRBV20-1 and J is TRBJ2-3; TRBD2 agrees at 10 bases. This CDR3 comprises 15 residues. The germline V gene encodes CDR1 DFQATT and CDR2 SNEGSKA (reference sequence). The V gene end was trimmed by 3 bases and the J gene end by 4 bases; junction bases not matched to a gene: 7. CDR3 amino acids: CSASETSGTADTQYF. CDR3 sequence (DNA): TGCAGTGCTAGTGAAACTAGCGGGACGGCAGATACGCAGTATTTT.

The CDR3 nucleotides are TGTGCCAGCAGCATGGGGACTAGCGGGAGAACCGGGGAGCTGTTTTTT. As protein: CASSMGTSGRTGELFF. J is TRBJ2-2 and V is TRBV5-4; the match to TRBD2 covers 14 bases. The J segment lost 5 bases and the V segment lost 4 bases, leaving 4 bases of the junction unmatched. Germline assignment: CDR1 SGHNT and CDR2 YYREEE (reference sequence). This CDR3 is 16 amino acids long.

A note on this clone: Other DNA sequences in the sample encode the same CDR3. The chain couples TRBV7-9 to TRBJ2-7; D is undetermined. Trimming left V 2 bases short and J 4 bases short, with 3 bases between. Germline V CDR1 and CDR2: SEHNR, FQNEAQ (reference sequence). The CDR3 totals 11 residues. The CDR3 DNA follows: TGTGCCAGCAGCTTACAGTACGAGCAGTACTTC. Encoded protein: CASSLQYEQYF.

V and J are TRBV7-8 and TRBJ1-2; 9 bases map to TRBD1. J lost 8 bases, V lost 4 bases, and 5 bases had no gene match. This CDR3 is built from 13 residues. Germline CDR1 is SGHVS and CDR2 is FQNEAQ. The CDR3 spells CASSSTGGRGYTF. The CDR3 region has the DNA TGTGCCAGCAGCTCGACAGGGGGTCGGGGCTACACCTTC.

The chain joins TRBV6-1 to TRBJ2-2; a possible D gene is TRBD2 (6 bases). CDR3 size: 16 residues. Germline values: CDR1 MNHNS, CDR2 SASEGT. V gave up 2 bases and J gave up 3 bases, with 13 bases separating them. CDR3 DNA: TGTGCCAGCAGTGAACACGGGGGATCGGACACCGGGGAGCTGTTTTTT. This sequence encodes CASSEHGGSDTGELFF.

The chain joins TRBV29-1 to TRBJ2-7, with 8 bases that match TRBD1. The CDR3 extends over 15 amino acids. From germline, CDR1 is SQVTM and CDR2 ANQGSEA. With 0 bases clipped from V and 2 bases from J, the junction kept 6 bases outside the gene matches. The CDR3 region is CSVEEVRTGTYEQYF. The CDR3 DNA follows: TGCAGCGTTGAAGAGGTCCGGACAGGGACCTACGAGCAGTACTTC.

The chain joins TRBV11-2 to TRBJ2-5; the match to TRBD2 covers 7 bases. The CDR3 runs to 15 residues. V lost 5 bases and J lost 4; bases outside the gene matches: 10. Per germline, CDR1 SGHAT and CDR2 FQNNGV. CDR3 sequence (DNA): TGTGCCAGCAGCATGGGACTATCTATAGGAGAGACCCAGTACTTC. This codes for CASSMGLSIGETQYF.

The chain carries TRBV25-1 and TRBJ2-1; tentatively, D is TRBD2 (5 bases). The CDR3 covers 13 residues. Trimming stripped 6 bases from V and 10 bases from J, with 16 bases between. Germline V gives CDR1 MGHDK, CDR2 SYGVNS. As DNA, the CDR3 is TGTGCCAGCAGGCAAACAGCGGAGCCGGAGCAGTTCTTC. This encodes CASRQTAEPEQFF. Filled out from reference TRBV25-1 and TRBJ2-1, the complete variable domain reads EADIYQTPRYLVIGTGKKITLECSQTMGHDKMYWYQQDPGMELHLIHYSYGVNSTEKGDLSSESTVSRIRTEHFPLTLESARPSHTSQYLCASRQTAEPEQFFGPGTRLTVL.

The chain links TRBV7-9 to TRBJ2-1; 12 bases fit TRBD1. CDR1 and CDR2 from the germline V gene are SEHNR and FQNEAQ (reference sequence). The V gene end was trimmed by 0 bases and the J gene end by 5 bases; junction bases not matched to a gene: 5. This CDR3 has 17 amino acids. This chain's CDR3 is CASSLAGGQGADNEQFF. CDR3 DNA: TGTGCCAGCAGCTTAGCGGGGGGACAGGGGGCCGACAATGAGCAGTTCTTC.

Written as DNA, the CDR3 is TGCGCCAGCAGCCAAGAGCCGGGACAGGGGGCGCGCGGCTACACCTTC. Its translation is CASSQEPGQGARGYTF. V usage is TRBV4-1 and J usage is TRBJ1-2; the match to TRBD1 covers 12 bases. The CDR3 length is 16 residues. The junction had 7 bases not matched to a gene; V was cut back by 0 bases and J by 8 bases. Looked up from germline, CDR1 is MGHRA and CDR2 is YSYEKL.

CDR3 coding DNA: TGTGCCAGCAGCTTCGGGGACTCCTGGGAAGGGGCCAAAAACATTCAGTACTTC. Translation: CASSFGDSWEGAKNIQYF. The gene calls are TRBV7-9 and TRBJ2-4, with D possibly TRBD2 on 6 matching bases. Germline CDR1 and CDR2: SEHNR and FQNEAQ (reference sequence). The CDR3 spans 18 residues. V lost 3 bases and J 1 base, leaving 19 bases between the germline ends.

The table lists this clone with a count of one. V is TRBV5-1 and J is TRBJ1-1; no definite D call. Trimming removed 4 bases at V and 4 bases at J, with 14 bases between. The CDR3 runs to 14 residues. Per germline, CDR1 SGHRS and CDR2 YFSETQ. CDR3 coding DNA: TGCGCCAGCAGCCCCCAGGTTGGTACCACTGAAGCTTTCTTT. It is translated as CASSPQVGTTEAFF.